This section outlines one T cell receptor (beta chain) sequence together with its context. There is no known antigen for this receptor. No base qualities exist here, and no much larger clone lies one base off it. Genomic DNA was extracted with the Qiagen DNeasy kit from unsorted PBMCs and from negatively selected CD4+ and CD8+ fractions. Using primers that anneal to V and J segments, immunoSEQ multiplex PCR amplified the TCR beta CDR3 regions. A synthetic immune receptor repertoire was used to minimize amplification bias, and remaining bias was computationally removed after sequencing. For the original study's pipeline: Repertoire diversity was quantified as the Shannon entropy index using custom Python scripts. Unsorted, CD4+ and CD8+ repertoires were analyzed separately, except in combined analyses where CD4+ and CD8+ sequences were merged in silico. A clone was considered expanded if an increase in frequency of at least 2-fold after treatment relative to C1D1 was found, and a pseudocount of 0.5 was applied to clones undetected at baseline. Singleton clones were defined as clones with 0 or 1 copy at C1D1, and non-singleton clones were defined as clones with 2 or more copies. Clones expanded in unsorted samples were labelled as CD4+, CD8+ or unknown by matching protein sequences in sorted samples from the same patient. Wilcoxon tests on paired samples were used to test changes in diversity from C1D1 to C4D1. The table comes from immuneACCESS by way of TCRdb, which keeps in-frame sequences with V and J called. Part of the clones is missing from these tables; in studies checked, under half for an unresolved V gene and the rest for unknown reasons. Clonal size and the V and J genes are those of that table, whereas D and trimming came from the DNA. The sample table holds some 8,700 clones, of which around 85% were seen once. The biggest ten clones account for under 40% of the sample.

According to the study, the label for this sample's time point signals: cycle 4 day 1 (C4D1), after around six weeks of nivolumab. All trial patients had relapsed after autologous stem cell transplantation, with cohorts A, B and C differing in prior brentuximab vedotin exposure. The trial cohort included 50 or so patients with relapsed/refractory classical Hodgkin lymphoma, and each patient had a best overall response of complete response, partial response or progressive disease. Trial patients were treated with single-agent nivolumab in the multi-cohort phase II CheckMate 205 trial. An independent review committee assessed best overall response using the 2007 International Working Group response criteria. Trial PBMCs were collected just before the start of nivolumab (C1D1) and during therapy at cycle 2 day 1 and cycle 4 day 1. Peripheral blood was collected in 8 mL Vacutainer Cell Preparation Tubes, from which PBMCs were isolated by centrifugation and then cryopreserved.

The CDR3, from cysteine to phenylalanine, totals 13 residues. The kept DNA is CDR3 alone, 39 bases in frame from the first base. V was cut back by 2 bases and J by 0 bases, leaving a gap of 7 bases between them. As encoded in the germline V gene (reference sequence), CDR1 is GTSNPN while CDR2 is SVGIG. This sample is drawn from a study of PD-1 blockade in classical Hodgkin lymphoma (dated by TCRdb to 2018 to 2021). About the investigation overall: Nivolumab dosing was 3 mg/kg intravenously every 2 weeks, continuing until either disease progression or unacceptable toxicity. To define a peripheral blood immune signature of response to PD-1 blockade in classical Hodgkin lymphoma, the study combined TCR beta sequencing with CyTOF.

General findings and caveats noted by the study authors: Trial patients achieving complete response had baseline diversity similar to newly diagnosed patients, whereas partial responders and progressors had significantly lower diversity. By C4D1, a significant rise was seen in CD4+ TCR diversity but not in CD8+ TCR diversity (p=0.0027 vs p=0.16), and the rise was most apparent among complete responders (p=0.02). Diversity was lower in patients who began nivolumab less than 1 year after ASCT, so these patients were left out of later analyses to avoid confounding by immune reconstitution. Only a single clinical trial cohort was studied, and what caused the repertoire differences, possibly disease activity or prior therapy, remained undefined. Baseline TCR diversity was reported to be lower in newly diagnosed patients than in healthy donors and to be lower still in relapsed/refractory patients.

This receptor was identified in a human donor with classical Hodgkin lymphoma. This chain is built from TRBV30 and TRBJ1-2; the D gene cannot be resolved reliably. The source material was peripheral blood mononuclear cells (PBMCs), sampled before the fourth cycle of nivolumab. The nucleotide sequence reads as follows: TGTGCCTGGAGTAAGAACACTAACTATGGCTACACCTTC. This codes for CAWSKNTNYGYTF.